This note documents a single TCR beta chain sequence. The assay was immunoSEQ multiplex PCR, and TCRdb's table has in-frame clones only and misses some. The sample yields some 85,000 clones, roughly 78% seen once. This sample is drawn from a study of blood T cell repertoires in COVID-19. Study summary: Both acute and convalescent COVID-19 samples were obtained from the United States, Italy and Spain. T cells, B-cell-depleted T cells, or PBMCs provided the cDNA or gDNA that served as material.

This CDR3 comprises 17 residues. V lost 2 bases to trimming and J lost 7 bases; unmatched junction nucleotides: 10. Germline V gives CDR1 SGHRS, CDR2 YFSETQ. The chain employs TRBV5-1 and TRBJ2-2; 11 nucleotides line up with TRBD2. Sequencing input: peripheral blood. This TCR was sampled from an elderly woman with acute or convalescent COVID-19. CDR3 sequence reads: CASSFTSGGAGSGELFF. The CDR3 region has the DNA TGCGCCAGCAGCTTCACTAGCGGGGGCGCAGGGAGCGGGGAGCTGTTTTTT.